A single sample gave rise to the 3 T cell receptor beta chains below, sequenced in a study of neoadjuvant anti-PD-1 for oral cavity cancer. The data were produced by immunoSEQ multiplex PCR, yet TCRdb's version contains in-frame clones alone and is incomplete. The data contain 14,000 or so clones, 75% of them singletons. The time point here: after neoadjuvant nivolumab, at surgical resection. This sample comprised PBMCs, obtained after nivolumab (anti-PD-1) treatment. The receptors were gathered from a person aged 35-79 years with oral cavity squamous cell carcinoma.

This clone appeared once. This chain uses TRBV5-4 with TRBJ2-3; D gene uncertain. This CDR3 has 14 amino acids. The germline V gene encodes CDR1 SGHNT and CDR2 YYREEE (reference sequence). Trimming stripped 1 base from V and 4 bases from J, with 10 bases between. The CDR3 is CASSLSGSPDTQYF. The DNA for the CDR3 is TGTGCCAGCAGCTTGTCTGGGTCCCCAGATACGCAGTATTTT.

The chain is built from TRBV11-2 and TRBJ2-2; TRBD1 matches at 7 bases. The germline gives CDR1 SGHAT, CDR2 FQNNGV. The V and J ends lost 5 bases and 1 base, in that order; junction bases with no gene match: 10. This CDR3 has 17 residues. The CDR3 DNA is TGTGCCAGCAGCCCCGCCGCCGGGACAGTGAACACCGGGGAGCTGTTTTTT. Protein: CASSPAAGTVNTGELFF.

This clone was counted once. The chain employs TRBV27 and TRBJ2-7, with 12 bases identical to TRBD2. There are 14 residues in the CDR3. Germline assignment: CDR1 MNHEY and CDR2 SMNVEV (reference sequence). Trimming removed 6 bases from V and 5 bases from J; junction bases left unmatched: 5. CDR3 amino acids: CASRRLAGVHEQYF. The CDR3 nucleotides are TGTGCCAGCAGACGACTAGCGGGAGTCCACGAGCAGTACTTC.